Listed below are T cell receptor beta chains from one sample, sequenced in a study of shared clonotypes between healthy human individuals. Assay used: immunoSEQ multiplex PCR; TCRdb lists only in-frame clones, some missing. The sample lists 1,500,000 or so clones, about 98.5% occurring once. The sequenced sample consisted of naive CD4+ T cells sorted from blood. All receptors come from a man aged 25-40 years in good health. Each CDR3 is given with its conserved first and last residue. The D gene is left open where the match is weak. Not all rows give a size; the values are once, few, many and, for expanded clones, a class.

size: .; D: .; V: TRBV18; J: TRBJ2-1; CDR3: CASSPAAGVGTSSYNEQFF; DNA: TGTGCCAGCTCACCAGCGGCAGGGGTTGGAACAAGCTCCTACAATGAGCAGTTCTTC
size: .; D: TRBD1; V: TRBV29-1; J: TRBJ1-1; CDR3: CSGNRGRGTEAFF; DNA: TGCAGCGGAAACAGGGGGCGTGGGACTGAAGCTTTCTTT
size: .; D: .; V: TRBV25-1; J: TRBJ1-1; CDR3: CASSESQTAGRLKAFF; DNA: TGTGCCAGCAGTGAATCTCAGACCGCGGGGAGACTGAAAGCTTTCTTT
size: once; D: TRBD1; V: TRBV2; J: TRBJ1-2; CDR3: CASSRQGNSYGYTF; DNA: TGTGCCAGCAGTAGACAGGGCAACTCGTATGGCTACACCTTC
size: .; D: .; V: TRBV2; J: TRBJ1-5; CDR3: CASSESWPNQPQHF; DNA: TGTGCCAGCAGTGAAAGTTGGCCGAATCAGCCCCAGCATTTT
size: .; D: TRBD1; V: TRBV5-4; J: TRBJ2-1; CDR3: CASSLAGTGNNEQFF; DNA: TGTGCCAGCAGCTTGGCCGGGACAGGGAACAATGAGCAGTTCTTC
size: .; D: TRBD1; V: TRBV9; J: TRBJ2-2; CDR3: CASSQTGGAVGELFF; DNA: TGTGCCAGCAGCCAGACAGGGGGCGCCGTCGGGGAGCTGTTTTTT
size: .; D: TRBD2; V: TRBV5-1; J: TRBJ2-1; CDR3: CASSLMSAGFNEQFF; DNA: TGCGCCAGCAGCTTGATGTCAGCGGGATTCAATGAGCAGTTCTTC
size: .; D: TRBD2; V: TRBV11-2; J: TRBJ2-1; CDR3: CASSLGLRELGEQFF; DNA: TGTGCCAGCAGCTTAGGGTTGCGGGAGCTCGGTGAGCAGTTCTTC
size: .; D: .; V: TRBV29-1; J: TRBJ2-5; CDR3: CSVEGGRETQYF; DNA: TGCAGCGTTGAAGGCGGAAGGGAGACCCAGTACTTC
size: once; D: .; V: TRBV19; J: TRBJ2-2; CDR3: CAISTTGVKSPANTGELFF; DNA: TGTGCCATTTCCACGACCGGGGTTAAATCACCCGCGAACACCGGGGAGCTGTTTTTT
size: .; D: TRBD1; V: TRBV14; J: TRBJ2-7; CDR3: CASSPRDRIVYEQYF; DNA: TGTGCCAGCAGCCCCCGGGACAGGATAGTATACGAGCAGTACTTC